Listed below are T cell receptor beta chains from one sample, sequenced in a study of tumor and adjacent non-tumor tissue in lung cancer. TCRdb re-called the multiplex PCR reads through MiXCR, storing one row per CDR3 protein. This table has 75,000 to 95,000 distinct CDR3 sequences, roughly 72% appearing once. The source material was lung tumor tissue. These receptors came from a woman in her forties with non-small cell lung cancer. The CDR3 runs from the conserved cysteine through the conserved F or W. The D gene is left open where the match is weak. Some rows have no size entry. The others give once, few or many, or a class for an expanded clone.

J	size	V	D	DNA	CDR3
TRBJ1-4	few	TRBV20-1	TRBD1	TGCAGTGCTTCGACAGGGACGAATGAAAAACTGCTTTTT	CSASTGTNEKLLF
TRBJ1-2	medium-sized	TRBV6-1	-	TGTGCCAGCAGTGATGGGTCCAGGCTCGGTTATGGCTACACCTTC	CASSDGSRLGYGYTF
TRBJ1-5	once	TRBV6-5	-	TGTGCCAGCAGATCGGGACATGGTATTTACCCCCAGCATTTT	CASRSGHGIYPQHF
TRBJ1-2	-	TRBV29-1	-	TGCAGCGTAGAGGGAAGAGGACAGTTTACTGGCTGCACCTTC	CSVEGRGQFTGCTF
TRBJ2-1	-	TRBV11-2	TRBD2	TGTGCGAGCAGCTTAGTTCTAGCGGGACGCCTAAATGAGCAGTCCTTC	CASSLVLAGRLNEQSF
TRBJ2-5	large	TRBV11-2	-	TGTGCCAGCAGCTCCCAAGGAGGGGGGGCCAGCGAGACCCAGTACTTC	CASSSQGGGASETQYF
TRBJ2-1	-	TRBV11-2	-	TGTGCCAGCAGCATTCCCGGAACCGTGGGTGGGCAGTTCTTC	CASSIPGTVGGQFF
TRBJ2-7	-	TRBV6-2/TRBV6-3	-	TGTGCCCGTAGTTCGGCAGGAAACACAAGGGCCGAGCAGTACTTC	CARSSAGNTRAEQYF
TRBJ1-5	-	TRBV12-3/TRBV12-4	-	TGTGCCATTAGTTTCCTAGGCCTCAATCAGCCCCAACATTTT	CAISFLGLNQPQHF
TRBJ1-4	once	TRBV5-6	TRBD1	TGTGACGGCAGCGAGAGAGAGACAGGGGTCCATTTT	CDGSERETGVHF
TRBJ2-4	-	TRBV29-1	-	TGCAGCGTTCCCCCGGAGAAGAGCAAAAACATTCAGTGCTTC	CSVPPEKSKNIQCF
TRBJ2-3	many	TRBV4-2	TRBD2	TGTGCCAGCAGCCCGCGAGTCTGGGGGATAGCGGGAGGGCCCGATACGCAGTATTTT	CASSPRVWGIAGGPDTQYF
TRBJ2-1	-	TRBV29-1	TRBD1	TGTAGTGTTGCCGTGGGACAGATCTACAATGAGCAGTTCTTC	CSVAVGQIYNEQFF
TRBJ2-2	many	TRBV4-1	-	TGCGCCAGCAGCCAAGTCCAGAACACCGGGGAGCTGTTTTTT	CASSQVQNTGELFF
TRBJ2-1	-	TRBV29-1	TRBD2	TGCATCGTTGCTGGGACGGGAGGGCCGTACAGCAATGAGCAGTTCTTT	CIVAGTGGPYSNEQFF
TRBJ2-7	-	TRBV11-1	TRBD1	TGTGCCAGCAGCTTAGGGACAGGGATCTACGAGCAGTACTTC	CASSLGTGIYEQYF
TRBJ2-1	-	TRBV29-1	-	TGCAGCGTTGTCGAGACCCTATTTTATGATGAGCAGTTCTTC	CSVVETLFYDEQFF
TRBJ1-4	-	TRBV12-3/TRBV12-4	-	TGTGCCAGCAGCTCCAGTAGGGGAAAAAAACTGTGTTTT	CASSSSRGKKLCF
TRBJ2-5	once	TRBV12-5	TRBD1	TGTGTTAGTGGTTTGACAGGGGCGGAGATCCAGTACTTC	CVSGLTGAEIQYF
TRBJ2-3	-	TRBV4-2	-	TGTGTCGGCAGCCAAGATCGAGTCAGGACGCAGTATTTT	CVGSQDRVRTQYF
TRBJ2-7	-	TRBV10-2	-	TGCGCCAACACTCATGGATCGGCCTACGAGCAGTACTTC	CANTHGSAYEQYF